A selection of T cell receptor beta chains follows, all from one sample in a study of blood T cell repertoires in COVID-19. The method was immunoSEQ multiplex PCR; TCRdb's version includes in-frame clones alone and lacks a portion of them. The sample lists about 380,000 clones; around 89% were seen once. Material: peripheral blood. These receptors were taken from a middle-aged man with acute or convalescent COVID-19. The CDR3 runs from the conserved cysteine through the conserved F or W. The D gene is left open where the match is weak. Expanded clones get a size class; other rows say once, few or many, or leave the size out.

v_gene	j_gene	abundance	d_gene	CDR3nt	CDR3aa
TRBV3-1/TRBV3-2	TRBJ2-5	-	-	TGTGCCAGCAGCCAAATAGGGGGGGCAGAGACCCAGTACTTC	CASSQIGGAETQYF
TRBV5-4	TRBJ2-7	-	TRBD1	TGTGCCAGCAGCTCCTACAGGGGGCGCCCCTACGAGCAGTACTTC	CASSSYRGRPYEQYF
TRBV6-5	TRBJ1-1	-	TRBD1	TGTGCCAGCAGACTACAGGGGGCTGAAGCTTTCTTT	CASRLQGAEAFF
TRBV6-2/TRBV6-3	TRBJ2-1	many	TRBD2	TGTGCCAGCAGTCTGACTAGCGGGAGTTACAATGAGCAGTTCTTC	CASSLTSGSYNEQFF
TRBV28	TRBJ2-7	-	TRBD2	TGTGCCAGCAGTTTCCCGGTGGCTAGCGGGAGTTACGAGCAGTACTTC	CASSFPVASGSYEQYF
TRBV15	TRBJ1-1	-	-	TGTGCCACCAGTAGCAGGGGTAGAATGGCTGAAGCTTTCTTT	CATSSRGRMAEAFF
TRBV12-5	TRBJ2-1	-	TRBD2	TGTGCTAGTGGCACCGGGACTAGCGGCTACAATGAGCAGTTCTTC	CASGTGTSGYNEQFF
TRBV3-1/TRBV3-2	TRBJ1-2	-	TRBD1	TGTGCCAGCGAAGACAGGGCTTCTAACTATGGCTACACCTTC	CASEDRASNYGYTF
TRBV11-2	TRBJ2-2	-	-	TGTGCCAGCAGCTTGCGGCGGGACGCCTCCCTCACCGGGGAGCTGTTTTTT	CASSLRRDASLTGELFF
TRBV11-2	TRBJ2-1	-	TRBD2	TGTGCCAGCAGCCTAGGGGGGACTAGCGGGAAGCAGTTCTTC	CASSLGGTSGKQFF
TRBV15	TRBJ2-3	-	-	TGTGCCACCAGCTCAGGTGAGGGCAGCACAGATACGCAGTATTTT	CATSSGEGSTDTQYF
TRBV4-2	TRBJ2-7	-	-	TGTGCCAGCGCAAGCCGGGACACAACGTACGAGCAGTACTTC	CASASRDTTYEQYF
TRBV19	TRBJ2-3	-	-	TGTGCCAGTAGTATAGCGGAGGGGCTCACAGATACGCAGTATTTT	CASSIAEGLTDTQYF
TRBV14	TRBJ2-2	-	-	TGTGCCAGCAGCCAAGATTTGGGGCACACCGGGGAGCTGTTTTTT	CASSQDLGHTGELFF
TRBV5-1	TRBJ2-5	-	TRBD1	TGCGCCAGCAGCTTGACAGGGGGCCGAGAGACCCAGTACTTC	CASSLTGGRETQYF
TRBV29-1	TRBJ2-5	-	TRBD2	TGCAGCGTTGAACTAGCGGGAGAGCATCTATTGGAGACCCAGTACTTC	CSVELAGEHLLETQYF
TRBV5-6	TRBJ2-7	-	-	TGTGCCAGCAGCTCCGTTACCTACGAGCAGTACTTC	CASSSVTYEQYF
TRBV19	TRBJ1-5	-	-	TGTGCCAGTAGTCCTCAGGGAAATCGTAGAATCCCGAATCAGCCCCAGCATTTT	CASSPQGNRRIPNQPQHF